This section outlines one T cell receptor beta chain sequence together with its context. Its antigen is unknown. Per-nucleotide qualities are absent, and no much larger clonotype sits a single base away. This record comes from a study of T cell changes during pregnancy in multiple sclerosis (dated by TCRdb to between 2019 and 2020). Broadly, across the study: The study examined how the T cell repertoire changed over the course of pregnancy in women with multiple sclerosis.

The method was the immunoSEQ multiplex PCR assay. In TCRdb, the immuneACCESS table is reduced to in-frame sequences with V and J assigned. These tables do not hold every clone; where another copy was compared, an unresolved V gene accounts for under half, and the others remain unexplained. For this sample there are 40,000 to 50,000 clones; 90% to 95% appear just once. Around 4.2% of the sample comes from the top ten. Including the terminal cysteine and phenylalanine, the CDR3 comprises 13 residues. Only the CDR3 DNA stays, 39 bases, in frame from base 1. According to the germline V gene, CDR1 reads SGHDN and CDR2 reads FVKESK. Relative to germline, V is 0 bases shorter and J is 4 bases shorter, with 6 bases between their ends.

The receptor chain draws on TRBV14 and TRBJ2-5, with the identity of the D gene unclear. This TCR derives from a female donor with multiple sclerosis, enrolled in a pregnancy study. The input for sequencing was CD8+ T cells from peripheral blood mononuclear cells, taken in the first trimester of pregnancy. CDR3 reads: CASSQEHLETQYF. DNA sequence: TGTGCCAGCAGCCAAGAACATCTAGAGACCCAGTACTTC.